This is a list of T cell receptor beta chains from one sample in a study of OX40 agonist ivuxolimab in advanced cancers. Clones were read by immunoSEQ multiplex PCR, and TCRdb kept only the in-frame ones, dropping some. Among roughly 40,000 clones listed, about four fifths were seen once. Sequenced here: CD4+ or CD8+ T cells sorted from blood, sampled in a trial of the OX40 agonist ivuxolimab. The receptors stem from an adult with an advanced solid tumor such as melanoma, head and neck, liver or kidney cancer. CDR3s include the opening cysteine and the closing phenylalanine or tryptophan. Each record gives: V gene, J gene, D gene, clone size, CDR3 DNA, CDR3 protein. A D gene is named only where the DNA matches it firmly. Clone size, where shown, is once, few, many, or a class for clones that have expanded.

>TRBV7-9|TRBJ2-1|TRBD2|.
TGTGCCAGCAGCTTACCGGGGGGCAATGAGCAGTTCTTC
CASSLPGGNEQFF
>TRBV6-5|TRBJ2-3|.|.
TGTGCCAGCAGTGAGGGAGTTCCAGATACGCAGTATTTT
CASSEGVPDTQYF
>TRBV5-6|TRBJ1-5|TRBD1|few
TGTGCCAGCAGCCCAAGTGGGACAGCTTATCAGCCCCAGCATTTT
CASSPSGTAYQPQHF
>TRBV6-5|TRBJ1-2|.|.
TGTGCCAGCAGTTACGTCGCAGGGGTAGGCTACACCTTC
CASSYVAGVGYTF
>TRBV7-9|TRBJ1-1|.|.
TGTGCCAGCACCACCACTAACACTGAAGCTTTCTTT
CASTTTNTEAFF
>TRBV25-1|TRBJ2-7|.|.
TGTGCCAGCAGTGCGCTCGGGCGGGGCGAGCAGTACTTC
CASSALGRGEQYF
>TRBV30|TRBJ1-4|.|.
TGTGCCTGGAGTGTAGGGGAGGGTGGTGAAAAACTGTTTTTT
CAWSVGEGGEKLFF
>TRBV4-1|TRBJ2-5|.|.
TGCGCCAGCAGCCATTTTTCGGACGGGAGTGGGGAGACCCAGTACTTC
CASSHFSDGSGETQYF
>TRBV9|TRBJ2-3|TRBD2|.
TGTGCCAGCAGCGTAAGGGGACTAGCGGGGGGTCCGGGCACAGATACGCAGTATTTT
CASSVRGLAGGPGTDTQYF
>TRBV15|TRBJ1-2|TRBD1|.
TGTGCCACCAGCCGGACAGGGGGCAACTATGGCTACACCTTC
CATSRTGGNYGYTF
>TRBV15|TRBJ2-1|TRBD1|.
TGTGCCACCAGCAGAGATCATCAGGGGGCGATCAATGAGCAGTTCTTC
CATSRDHQGAINEQFF
>TRBV6-6|TRBJ2-7|TRBD1|.
TGTGCCAGCAGTCGACAGGGGGCGGTTTCCGAGCAGTACTTC
CASSRQGAVSEQYF
>TRBV20-1|TRBJ1-2|.|.
TGCAGTGTTGATAAAAGTTGGGGCTACACCTTC
CSVDKSWGYTF
>TRBV5-1|TRBJ2-3|TRBD2|.
TGCGCCAGCAGGAGAGGTGGCGGGGGGACCAGCACAGATACGCAGTATTTT
CASRRGGGGTSTDTQYF
>TRBV4-2|TRBJ2-7|.|.
TGTGCCAGCAGCCCGGGACTTTCCTACGAGCAGTACTTC
CASSPGLSYEQYF
>TRBV6-6|TRBJ2-3|TRBD1|few
TGTGCCAGCAGTTACAGTCAGGGGGCCACAGATACGCAGTATTTT
CASSYSQGATDTQYF
>TRBV11-1|TRBJ1-1|.|.
TGTGCCAGCAGCCCAACATCGAACACTGAAGCTTTCTTT
CASSPTSNTEAFF
>TRBV5-5|TRBJ1-1|.|.
TGTGCCAGCAGCCTCCGCGGGGATGGGAACACTGAAGCTTTCTTT
CASSLRGDGNTEAFF
>TRBV27|TRBJ2-7|TRBD1|once
TGTGCCAGCAGTTTAATTTCGGGGGACAGGGGATCCTACGAGCAGTACTTC
CASSLISGDRGSYEQYF
>TRBV6-5|TRBJ2-2|.|.
TGTGCCAGCAGTTACGGAACCGCGAACACCGGGGAGCTGTTTTTT
CASSYGTANTGELFF
>TRBV6-4|TRBJ2-2|TRBD1|.
TGTGCCAGCAGTGTTACACAGGGGTCGCTTTACACCGGGGAGCTGTTTTTT
CASSVTQGSLYTGELFF
>TRBV6-5|TRBJ1-2|.|.
TGTGCCAGCACTCCCCGCGAGGACATCTACTATGGCTACACCTTC
CASTPREDIYYGYTF
>TRBV5-3|TRBJ2-7|TRBD2|.
TGTGCCCACCCGGGGAGGGTCCCCCTCTACGAGCAGTACTTC
CAHPGRVPLYEQYF
>TRBV4-3|TRBJ2-5|TRBD1|once
TGCGCCAGCAGCCAAGATCTCACCGGGACAGGTTCAGGCCAAGAGACCCAGTACTTC
CASSQDLTGTGSGQETQYF